This is a list of T cell receptor beta chains from one sample in a study of cytomegalovirus exposure and HLA in healthy donors. Sequencing used immunoSEQ multiplex PCR; TCRdb keeps in-frame clones, though not all of them. The sample yields 250,000 to 350,000 clones, 70% to 90% seen once. The sequenced sample was PBMCs. The receptor set was obtained from a man aged 40-49 years in good health and CMV-seropositive. CDR3s include the opening cysteine and the closing phenylalanine or tryptophan. D genes are given only for firm matches. A clone size is listed for some rows: how often the clone was seen (once, few, many), or a class if it is expanded.

len: 16; abundance: NA; j_gene: TRBJ2-7; v_gene: TRBV19; d_gene: TRBD2; CDR3nt: TGTGCCAGTAGTATCTCCCGATTGGCGGGAGCCTACGAGCAGTACTTC; CDR3aa: CASSISRLAGAYEQYF
len: 13; abundance: NA; j_gene: TRBJ1-2; v_gene: TRBV6-1; d_gene: NA; CDR3nt: TGTGCCAGCAGTAGGGCGGGTAACTATGGCTACACCTTC; CDR3aa: CASSRAGNYGYTF
len: 18; abundance: NA; j_gene: TRBJ1-3; v_gene: TRBV19; d_gene: NA; CDR3nt: TGTGCCAGTAGCGTGTTTGAGTCTAGGCCGCACTCTGGAAACACCATATATTTT; CDR3aa: CASSVFESRPHSGNTIYF
len: 15; abundance: NA; j_gene: TRBJ2-3; v_gene: TRBV7-3; d_gene: TRBD1; CDR3nt: TGTGCCAGCAGCTTGGGGACAGGGGTCACAGATACGCAGTATTTT; CDR3aa: CASSLGTGVTDTQYF
len: 14; abundance: few; j_gene: TRBJ1-1; v_gene: TRBV4-3; d_gene: NA; CDR3nt: TGCGCCAGCAGCCAAGAATCAGGACTTTCTGAAGCTTTCTTT; CDR3aa: CASSQESGLSEAFF
len: 15; abundance: once; j_gene: TRBJ2-1; v_gene: TRBV7-3; d_gene: TRBD1; CDR3nt: TGTGCCAGCAGCCCGGGACAGGGGTCCTACAATGAGCAGTTCTTC; CDR3aa: CASSPGQGSYNEQFF
len: 14; abundance: NA; j_gene: TRBJ2-2; v_gene: TRBV25-1; d_gene: NA; CDR3nt: TGTGCCAGCAGTGAAAGGGGGAGGGCCGGGGAGCTGTTTTTT; CDR3aa: CASSERGRAGELFF
len: 16; abundance: NA; j_gene: TRBJ1-6; v_gene: TRBV15; d_gene: NA; CDR3nt: TGTGCCACCAGCAGAGATCTGGAAGGGGGTAATTCACCCCTCCACTTT; CDR3aa: CATSRDLEGGNSPLHF
len: 14; abundance: NA; j_gene: TRBJ2-7; v_gene: TRBV27; d_gene: NA; CDR3nt: TGTGCCAGCAGTTATGCAGGCCTCCTCGACGAGCAGTACTTC; CDR3aa: CASSYAGLLDEQYF
len: 13; abundance: NA; j_gene: TRBJ2-1; v_gene: TRBV10-3; d_gene: NA; CDR3nt: TGTGCCATCAGTGCGCGGGGCGACAATGAGCAGTTCTTC; CDR3aa: CAISARGDNEQFF
len: 13; abundance: few; j_gene: TRBJ1-1; v_gene: TRBV9; d_gene: NA; CDR3nt: TGTGCCAGCAGTAGCTCCTCCGGGACTGAAGCTTTCTTT; CDR3aa: CASSSSSGTEAFF
len: 15; abundance: NA; j_gene: TRBJ2-7; v_gene: TRBV9; d_gene: TRBD2; CDR3nt: TGTGCCAGCAGCGCGTCCGGGACTAGCGCCTACGAGCAGTACTTC; CDR3aa: CASSASGTSAYEQYF
len: 15; abundance: NA; j_gene: TRBJ1-3; v_gene: TRBV10-2; d_gene: NA; CDR3nt: TGCGCCAGCAGGACAGGTTCCTCTATTCGGAACACCATATATTTT; CDR3aa: CASRTGSSIRNTIYF
len: 16; abundance: NA; j_gene: TRBJ1-1; v_gene: TRBV27; d_gene: TRBD1; CDR3nt: TGTGCCAGCAGTCATCGGGACAGGGGACCCAACACTGAAGCTTTCTTT; CDR3aa: CASSHRDRGPNTEAFF
len: 15; abundance: NA; j_gene: TRBJ2-3; v_gene: TRBV6-6; d_gene: NA; CDR3nt: TGTGCCAGCAGTTACCCGACAGGTCGGGCAGATACGCAGTATTTT; CDR3aa: CASSYPTGRADTQYF
len: 15; abundance: NA; j_gene: TRBJ1-3; v_gene: TRBV2; d_gene: NA; CDR3nt: TGTGCCAGCACCCTTTCAGGGGAGGGAGGAAACACCATATATTTT; CDR3aa: CASTLSGEGGNTIYF
len: 13; abundance: NA; j_gene: TRBJ2-1; v_gene: TRBV10-3; d_gene: NA; CDR3nt: TGTGCCATATACGACCTGGCAGGGAATGAGCAGTTCTTC; CDR3aa: CAIYDLAGNEQFF
len: 18; abundance: NA; j_gene: TRBJ2-3; v_gene: TRBV18; d_gene: TRBD1; CDR3nt: TGTGCCAGCTCACCACTCGACAGGGGGCGAGGCAGTACAGATACGCAGTATTTT; CDR3aa: CASSPLDRGRGSTDTQYF
len: 12; abundance: NA; j_gene: TRBJ2-1; v_gene: TRBV9; d_gene: TRBD2; CDR3nt: TGTGCCAGCAGCGGGGGAGGGGATGAGCAGTTCTTC; CDR3aa: CASSGGGDEQFF
len: 14; abundance: NA; j_gene: TRBJ1-2; v_gene: TRBV5-4; d_gene: NA; CDR3nt: TGTGCCAGCAGATTGGCCAGACTTAACTATGGCTACACCTTC; CDR3aa: CASRLARLNYGYTF
len: 14; abundance: NA; j_gene: TRBJ1-4; v_gene: TRBV2; d_gene: TRBD1; CDR3nt: TGTGCCAGCAGTCGACAGGGGATAGGGGAAAAACTGTTTTTT; CDR3aa: CASSRQGIGEKLFF
len: 14; abundance: NA; j_gene: TRBJ1-1; v_gene: TRBV5-1; d_gene: NA; CDR3nt: TGCGCCAGCAGCTTGGAGAGGGAGGGCACTGAAGCTTTCTTT; CDR3aa: CASSLEREGTEAFF
len: 15; abundance: NA; j_gene: TRBJ2-5; v_gene: TRBV5-6; d_gene: TRBD2; CDR3nt: TGTGCCAGCAGCTTCTGGCTAGCGGCCCAAGAGACCCAGTACTTC; CDR3aa: CASSFWLAAQETQYF
len: 18; abundance: NA; j_gene: TRBJ2-7; v_gene: TRBV19; d_gene: TRBD2; CDR3nt: TGTGCCAGTAGTCTCGGGACTAGCGGGATCCACCGACCTTACGAGCAGTACTTC; CDR3aa: CASSLGTSGIHRPYEQYF
len: 15; abundance: once; j_gene: TRBJ2-7; v_gene: TRBV19; d_gene: NA; CDR3nt: TGTGCCAGTAGTATAACCACTAGTCCATACTACGAGCAGTACTTC; CDR3aa: CASSITTSPYYEQYF
len: 19; abundance: NA; j_gene: TRBJ2-7; v_gene: TRBV27; d_gene: TRBD2; CDR3nt: TGTGCCAGCAGTTTACGACTAGCGGGGGACCCTACCGCGCCCTACGAGCAGTACTTC; CDR3aa: CASSLRLAGDPTAPYEQYF
len: 16; abundance: NA; j_gene: TRBJ2-2; v_gene: TRBV19; d_gene: NA; CDR3nt: TGTGCCAGTACCTCCGGGGGGACACAGAACACCGGGGAGCTGTTTTTT; CDR3aa: CASTSGGTQNTGELFF
len: 14; abundance: NA; j_gene: TRBJ2-1; v_gene: TRBV19; d_gene: TRBD2; CDR3nt: TGTGCCAGTAGCCCCCGACTAGCGGGAGATGAGCAGTTCTTC; CDR3aa: CASSPRLAGDEQFF
len: 12; abundance: NA; j_gene: TRBJ2-1; v_gene: TRBV7-9; d_gene: TRBD2; CDR3nt: TGTGCCAGCAGCCGGACTAGCAATGAGCAGTTCTTC; CDR3aa: CASSRTSNEQFF
len: 13; abundance: NA; j_gene: TRBJ2-7; v_gene: TRBV9; d_gene: NA; CDR3nt: TGTGCCAGCAGCGTGGGCCCCTCCTACGAGCAGTACTTC; CDR3aa: CASSVGPSYEQYF
len: 15; abundance: NA; j_gene: TRBJ1-1; v_gene: TRBV6-4; d_gene: NA; CDR3nt: TGTGCCAGCATTGTACAGGGAGACCCGAACACTGAAGCTTTCTTT; CDR3aa: CASIVQGDPNTEAFF
len: 12; abundance: NA; j_gene: TRBJ1-2; v_gene: TRBV9; d_gene: NA; CDR3nt: TGTGCCAGCAGCGTAGGAGGAGTGAGCTACACCTTC; CDR3aa: CASSVGGVSYTF
len: 13; abundance: once; j_gene: TRBJ2-7; v_gene: TRBV19; d_gene: NA; CDR3nt: TGTGCCAGTAGTATAGATTGGGCTAACGAGCAGTACTTC; CDR3aa: CASSIDWANEQYF
len: 13; abundance: NA; j_gene: TRBJ2-3; v_gene: TRBV19; d_gene: NA; CDR3nt: TGTGCCAGTAGTACCGCAACTAGCGATACGCAGTATTTT; CDR3aa: CASSTATSDTQYF
len: 16; abundance: once; j_gene: TRBJ2-1; v_gene: TRBV7-3; d_gene: TRBD2; CDR3nt: TGTGCCAGCAGCCAAGGGGGTAGCGGGGCCTACAATGAGCAGTTCTTC; CDR3aa: CASSQGGSGAYNEQFF
len: 16; abundance: NA; j_gene: TRBJ1-1; v_gene: TRBV5-4; d_gene: TRBD1; CDR3nt: TGTGCCAGCAGCAAGGGACAGGGGGTGACAGACACTGAAGCTTTCTTT; CDR3aa: CASSKGQGVTDTEAFF
len: 15; abundance: NA; j_gene: TRBJ2-7; v_gene: TRBV27; d_gene: TRBD2; CDR3nt: TGTGCCAGCAGTTTGTTTGCGGGAGGGCCCTACGAGCAGTACTTC; CDR3aa: CASSLFAGGPYEQYF
len: 16; abundance: NA; j_gene: TRBJ2-3; v_gene: TRBV30; d_gene: TRBD1; CDR3nt: TGTGCCTGTTACGACCCCGGGACAGGGCGTTGGGATACGCAGTATTTT; CDR3aa: CACYDPGTGRWDTQYF
len: 15; abundance: once; j_gene: TRBJ2-7; v_gene: TRBV19; d_gene: TRBD2; CDR3nt: TGTGCCAGTAGTTATGGGACTAGCGGGATTTACGAGCAGTACTTC; CDR3aa: CASSYGTSGIYEQYF
len: 14; abundance: NA; j_gene: TRBJ1-1; v_gene: TRBV30; d_gene: NA; CDR3nt: TGTGCCTGGATTCGGACAGACAGGAACACTGAAGCTTTCTTT; CDR3aa: CAWIRTDRNTEAFF
len: 16; abundance: NA; j_gene: TRBJ1-3; v_gene: TRBV4-1; d_gene: NA; CDR3nt: TGCGCCAGCAGCCAAGCCCGACACTCCTCTGGAAACACCATATATTTT; CDR3aa: CASSQARHSSGNTIYF